This T cell receptor (beta chain) was identified during a study of CXCR3-negative and CXCR3-positive naive CD8 T cells. Broader study findings: More hydrophobic TRB CDR3s occurred in CXCR3-positive than in CXCR3-negative naive cells. With surface CD5 comparable between naive subsets, TCR strength was estimated using properties derived from the TRB CDR3. PBMCs showed partially decreased CXCR3 expression after cryopreservation, and most assays used fresh PBMCs.

CDR1 is SGHVS, CDR2 FQNEAQ, per germline. The CDR3 sequence is 13 residues long. About this clonotype: No antigen is known for it.

TRB cDNA was prepared as libraries by UMI-labeled 5' RACE. TCRdb derives one entry per CDR3 protein from the 5' RACE reads, leaving out DNA. This table lists under 75,000 distinct CDR3 sequences. CD45RO-CCR7+CD27+CD95- expression identified naive CD8+ T cells. The rearrangement links TRBV7-8 to TRBJ2-7; TCRdb names TRBD1, which stays unverified in the absence of DNA. This clonotype was obtained from a human donor in good health. Some clones in this sample may be carry-over from other donors' samples. The sequenced sample was naive CXCR3+ CD8+ T cells from blood. Subset described: CD45RO-CCR7+CD27+CD95- naive CD8+ T cells expressing CXCR3 (TNR3+). This CDR3 reads CASSLAAGGEQYF.